The subject of this entry is one T cell receptor (beta chain). This sample is drawn from a study of shared clonotypes between healthy human individuals. The CDR3 covers 13 residues. The germline V and J ends were trimmed by 0 bases and 10 bases, with 12 bases remaining between them. The germline CDR1 and CDR2 sequences are MNHEY and SVGAGI. The protocol was immunoSEQ multiplex PCR, while the TCRdb copy is restricted to in-frame clones and leaves out a portion. The table records some 2.4 million clones, over 85% of them present only once. The sequence derives from a man aged 18 to 29 in good health. Some clones in this sample may be carry-over from other donors' samples. The sample was naive CD4+ T cells from PBMCs. Subset specified: CD45RA+ positively selected. The V gene is TRBV6-5, the J gene TRBJ1-1; unclear D gene. The CDR3 spells CASSYSRSNRAFF. In DNA, the CDR3 is TGTGCCAGCAGTTACTCCCGGTCGAACCGAGCTTTCTTT.